The 29 T cell receptor beta chains listed next were all sequenced from one sample in a study of Ad26.COV2.S vaccination and SARS-CoV-2 variants. Produced via immunoSEQ multiplex PCR; TCRdb's table is partial and in-frame only. The data hold roughly 420,000 clones, with over 75% observed a single time. Noted treatment: approximately 18 received Ad26.COV2.S at low or high dose, single or two shots; about five received placebo; per-sample allocation not given. Samples analyzed were those drawn on day 63 after the first vaccine or placebo injection. Sequencing was performed on peripheral blood, taken in a trial of Ad26.COV2.S vaccine versus placebo. These receptors came from a person aged 18-65 years who received the Ad26.COV2.S COVID-19 vaccine or a placebo.

This chain uses TRBV7-9 with TRBJ1-2; no clear D. Trimming pared 5 bases from V and 8 bases from J, leaving 15 bases between. Germline V gene lookup returns CDR1 SEHNR and CDR2 FQNEAQ (reference sequence). The CDR3 totals 13 residues. This chain's CDR3 is CASSSPALGGYTF. Written as DNA, the CDR3 is TGTGCCAGCAGCAGCCCAGCCCTCGGCGGCTACACCTTC.

The J gene is TRBJ1-5, the V gene TRBV18, with TRBD1 as a possible D gene (6 bases). Germline loops: CDR1 KGHSH, CDR2 LQKENI. Trimming pared 2 bases from V and 5 bases from J, leaving 10 bases between. This CDR3 spans 14 amino acids. CDR3 DNA sequence: TGTGCCAGCTCACCAGGGGGGGGCGATCAGCCCCAGCATTTT. Its protein product is CASSPGGGDQPQHF.

In this sample, this clone turned up once. The CDR3 protein is CATSGEGPWAYEQYF. The CDR3, as DNA: TGTGCCACCAGCGGGGAGGGCCCTTGGGCCTACGAGCAGTACTTC. V usage is TRBV15 and J usage is TRBJ2-7; 7 bases align to TRBD2. Germline trimming cut 5 bases from V and 2 bases from J; bases unmatched to any gene: 9. Germline V gene sequence: CDR1 LNHNV, CDR2 YYDKDF (reference sequence). The CDR3 loop spans 15 amino acids.

In its sample, this clone was seen once. The chain employs TRBV7-2 and TRBJ2-2; D is undetermined. Germline loops: CDR1 SGHTA, CDR2 FQGNSA. V was clipped by 5 bases and J by 0 bases, with 13 bases between them. This CDR3 is built from 16 residues. Here the CDR3 reads CASSPSWTANTGELFF. DNA for the CDR3: TGTGCCAGCAGCCCTTCCTGGACCGCGAACACCGGGGAGCTGTTTTTT. The full variable domain, rest sourced from reference TRBV7-2 and TRBJ2-2, is GAGVSQSPSNKVTEKGKDVELRCDPISGHTALYWYRQSLGQGLEFLIYFQGNSAPDKSGLPSDRFSAERTGGSVSTLTIQRTQQEDSAVYLCASSPSWTANTGELFFGEGSRLTVL.

The count of this clone is one. The same CDR3 is also encoded by other DNA sequences in this sample. The chain recombines TRBV9 with TRBJ2-3; D might be TRBD2 (6 bases). V lost 2 bases, J lost 0 bases, and 7 bases lay in between. The germline gives CDR1 SGDLS, CDR2 YYNGEE. The CDR3 runs 14 residues. This chain's CDR3 is CASSVGGSTDTQYF. The CDR3 DNA follows: TGTGCCAGCAGCGTCGGGGGAAGCACAGATACGCAGTATTTT. Combining the CDR3 with reference TRBV9 and TRBJ2-3 gives the whole variable domain DSGVTQTPKHLITATGQRVTLRCSPRSGDLSVYWYQQSLDQGLQFLIQYYNGEERAKGNILERFSAQQFPDLHSELNLSSLELGDSALYFCASSVGGSTDTQYFGPGTRLTVL.

The CDR3: CATSDPGDTTDTQYF. CDR3 DNA: TGTGCCACCAGTGATCCGGGGGACACCACAGATACGCAGTATTTT. This rearrangement joins TRBV24-1 to TRBJ2-3, with D tentatively TRBD1 or TRBD2 (6 bases each). The V and J ends lost 3 bases and 2 bases respectively, with 11 bases between them. Germline values: CDR1 KGHDR, CDR2 SFDVKD. The CDR3 has 15 amino acids.

The chain combines TRBV6-5 with TRBJ2-7, with TRBD1 identical over 7 bases. V lost 7 bases, J lost 2 bases, and 5 bases stayed unmatched. CDR1 and CDR2 (germline): MNHEY, SVGAGI. The CDR3 consists of 13 residues. The CDR3 nucleotides are TGTGCCAGCAACCGGGACAGACCCTACGAGCAGTACTTC. This translates into CASNRDRPYEQYF.

The chain employs TRBV11-2 and TRBJ2-5, with D maybe TRBD2 (6 bases). Trimming pared 5 bases from V and 1 base from J, leaving 11 bases between. Germline V gives CDR1 SGHAT, CDR2 FQNNGV. The length of the CDR3 is 14 residues. The CDR3 nucleotides read TGTGCCAGCAGCCCCGGGACTTTCCAAGAGACCCAGTACTTC. As protein: CASSPGTFQETQYF. Full variable domain (remainder filled in from reference TRBV11-2 and TRBJ2-5): EAGVAQSPRYKIIEKRQSVAFWCNPISGHATLYWYQQILGQGPKLLIQFQNNGVVDDSQLPKDRFSAERLKGVDSTLKIQPAKLEDSAVYLCASSPGTFQETQYFGPGTRLLVL.

Note on this clone: In the same sample, other DNA sequences code for this CDR3. This chain connects TRBV6-5 to TRBJ2-7; 9 bases line up with TRBD1. Germline CDR1 reads MNHEY; CDR2 reads SVGAGI. With V trimmed by 5 bases and J by 4 bases, 3 bases remained unmatched. The CDR3 extends over 13 amino acids. The CDR3 loop reads CASSRDRVYEQYF. Written as DNA, the CDR3 is TGTGCCAGCAGTCGGGACAGGGTTTACGAGCAGTACTTC.

CDR3 sequence reads: CASSLGVGTTYEQYF. Here the CDR3 DNA reads TGTGCCAGCAGCCTGGGGGTGGGCACCACCTACGAGCAGTACTTC. The chain links TRBV5-5 to TRBJ2-7, with D possibly called TRBD1 or TRBD2 (5 bases each). The CDR3 totals 15 residues. V was pared by 4 bases and J by 2 bases, with 16 bases between. Germline CDR1 reads SGHKS; CDR2 reads YYEKEE (reference sequence).

The V and J genes are TRBV30 and TRBJ2-5, with D tentatively TRBD2 (6 bases). The CDR3 contains 15 residues. The germline V gene has CDR1 GTSNPN and CDR2 SVGIG (reference sequence). The V and J ends lost 5 bases and 0 bases respectively, with 16 bases between them. The CDR3 nucleotides are TGTGCCTGGGGCGGGGCACTCCAGTACCAAGAGACCCAGTACTTC. Its translation is CAWGGALQYQETQYF.

This chain connects TRBV7-9 to TRBJ2-3; 9 positions agree with TRBD1. CDR3 length: 16 amino acids. The germline gives CDR1 SEHNR, CDR2 FQNEAQ (reference sequence). The junction had 6 bases not matched to a gene; V was cut back by 2 bases and J by 3 bases. The CDR3: CASSLKTGGRTDTQYF. The CDR3 coding sequence is TGTGCCAGCAGCTTAAAGACAGGGGGTAGGACAGATACGCAGTATTTT.

This clone was picked up a small number of times. The genes are TRBV25-1 and TRBJ1-6; possibly TRBD1 for D (6 bases). Trimming removed 2 bases at V and 10 bases at J, with 18 bases between. CDR1 and CDR2 from the germline V gene are MGHDK and SYGVNS. The CDR3 has 16 residues. CDR3 sequence: CASSEKLWTVSSPLHF. The CDR3 DNA sequence: TGTGCCAGCAGTGAAAAGCTTTGGACAGTCAGCTCACCCCTCCACTTT.

Here the CDR3 reads CASSSGSATEAFF. Written as DNA, the CDR3 is TGTGCCAGCAGTTCAGGGAGTGCGACTGAAGCTTTCTTT. The chain joins TRBV5-6 to TRBJ1-1; perhaps TRBD1 as D (5 bases). Looked up from germline, CDR1 is SGHDT and CDR2 is YYEEEE. The V end lost 5 bases, the J end lost 5 bases, and 13 bases lay between the germline ends. There are 13 residues in the CDR3.

The rearrangement links TRBV5-4 to TRBJ2-7; 7 nucleotides line up with TRBD1. The CDR3 is 14 residues long. V dropped 4 bases and J dropped 0; count of bases not matched to a gene: 4. CDR1 and CDR2 from the germline V gene are SGHNT and YYREEE (reference sequence). The CDR3 DNA reads as TGTGCCAGCAGCCGGACAGGCAGCTCCTACGAGCAGTACTTC. This sequence encodes CASSRTGSSYEQYF.

The genes are TRBV4-3 and TRBJ1-5; 7 bases align to TRBD1. Germline CDR1 and CDR2: LGHNA and YSLEER. With 3 bases clipped from V and 5 bases from J, the junction kept 13 bases outside the gene matches. This CDR3 has 17 residues. CDR3 nucleotide sequence: TGCGCCAGCAGCCATCCCCCGAGGGACAGTCCCGATCAGCCCCAGCATTTT. Its translation: CASSHPPRDSPDQPQHF.

As concerns this clone: The same CDR3 also results from other DNA sequences found in this sample. V gene TRBV9 combines with J gene TRBJ2-3, with 12 nucleotides matching TRBD2. Losses at the gene ends were 3 bases for V and 5 bases for J; bases not matched to a gene: 4. CDR1 SGDLS and CDR2 YYNGEE come from the germline V gene. CDR3 length: 15 amino acids. The DNA for the CDR3 is TGTGCCAGCAGCGCTAGCGGGGGGGCCGGAGATACGCAGTATTTT. Translating it yields CASSASGGAGDTQYF.

The chain couples TRBV5-5 to TRBJ2-7; D is undetermined. V was cut by 1 base and J by 2 bases, with 10 bases left in between. This CDR3 region has 14 residues. Germline values: CDR1 SGHKS, CDR2 YYEKEE (reference sequence). The CDR3 loop reads CASSLSVNTYEQYF. CDR3 sequence (DNA): TGTGCCAGCAGCTTGTCTGTAAATACCTACGAGCAGTACTTC. Filled out from reference TRBV5-5 and TRBJ2-7, the complete variable domain reads DAGVTQSPTHLIKTRGQQVTLRCSPISGHKSVSWYQQVLGQGPQFIFQYYEKEERGRGNFPDRFSARQFPNYSSELNVNALLLGDSALYLCASSLSVNTYEQYFGPGTRLTVT.

The CDR3 DNA sequence: TGTGCCAGCAGCCCCAAGGGGGTTATTAGGGATACGCAGTATTTT. It is translated as CASSPKGVIRDTQYF. The chain recombines TRBV5-4 with TRBJ2-3; possibly TRBD1 for D (6 bases). V was trimmed by 4 bases and J by 6 bases, leaving 18 bases between them. The germline V gene has CDR1 SGHNT and CDR2 YYREEE (reference sequence). CDR3 length: 15 amino acids. Filled out from reference TRBV5-4 and TRBJ2-3, the complete variable domain reads ETGVTQSPTHLIKTRGQQVTLRCSSQSGHNTVSWYQQALGQGPQFIFQYYREEENGRGNFPPRFSGLQFPNYSSELNVNALELDDSALYLCASSPKGVIRDTQYFGPGTRLTVL.

The chain has TRBV28 and TRBJ1-3; D gene ambiguous. V lost 6 bases, J lost 0 bases, and 9 bases lay in between. The CDR3 sequence is 14 residues long. CDR1 MDHEN and CDR2 SYDVKM come from the germline V gene. The CDR3 protein is CASSPIYSGNTIYF. CDR3 nucleotides: TGTGCCAGCAGCCCGATCTACTCTGGAAACACCATATATTTT. The full variable domain, rest sourced from reference TRBV28 and TRBJ1-3, is DVKVTQSSRYLVKRTGEKVFLECVQDMDHENMFWYRQDPGLGLRLIYFSYDVKMKEKGDIPEGYSVSREKKERFSLILESASTNQTSMYLCASSPIYSGNTIYFGEGSWLTVV.

The V and J genes are TRBV5-5 and TRBJ2-5; D gene ambiguous. CDR1 SGHKS and CDR2 YYEKEE come from the germline V gene (reference sequence). Trimming took off 4 bases at V and 1 base at J, with 11 bases between the two ends. The CDR3 has 14 residues. CDR3 in amino acids: CASSQIRPQETQYF. CDR3 bases: TGTGCCAGCAGCCAAATAAGGCCCCAAGAGACCCAGTACTTC.

The chain links TRBV28 to TRBJ1-4, with D possibly matching TRBD1 (5 bases). Between the trimmed V and J ends, which lost 3 bases and 13 bases, there was a span of 15 bases. CDR3 length: 13 residues. Germline CDR1 and CDR2: MDHEN and SYDVKM. CDR3 sequence (DNA): TGTGCCAGCAGTTTCAGGGCTACAGGTCTACTGTTTTTT. Translation gives CASSFRATGLLFF.

This clone was seen more than once but under ten times. This chain connects TRBV30 to TRBJ1-3; no definite D call. Trimming shortened V by 8 bases and J by 0 bases, and 8 bases separated the two germline ends. Germline V gives CDR1 GTSNPN, CDR2 SVGIG (reference sequence). This CDR3 comprises 12 residues. CDR3 coding DNA: TGTGCCCGCGAGACCTCTGGAAACACCATATATTTT. This gives the protein CARETSGNTIYF.

This chain joins TRBV6-2 or TRBV6-3 and TRBJ2-3, with D possibly being TRBD1 or TRBD2 (5 bases each). The germline CDR1 and CDR2 sequences are MNHEY and SVGEGT. V was trimmed by 2 bases and J by 0 bases, leaving 21 bases between them. The CDR3 runs 19 residues. The chain's CDR3 is CASSYPPLGRKPSTDTQYF. The CDR3 nucleotides are TGTGCCAGCAGTTACCCCCCCTTGGGACGGAAACCTAGCACAGATACGCAGTATTTT.

J is TRBJ2-1 and V is TRBV7-9; 9 positions agree with TRBD2. CDR1 and CDR2 (germline): SEHNR, FQNEAQ (reference sequence). V was pared by 5 bases and J by 3 bases, with 5 bases of the junction left unmatched. This CDR3 has 15 residues. CDR3 nucleotides: TGTGCCAGCAGCGCCCTAGCGGGGTTCTACAATGAGCAGTTCTTC. This gives the protein CASSALAGFYNEQFF.

The chain employs TRBV18 and TRBJ2-2, with 13 bases matching TRBD2. CDR3 length: 16 residues. V gave up 6 bases and J gave up 7 bases; unmatched junction bases: 8. Germline loops: CDR1 KGHSH, CDR2 LQKENI. CDR3: CASSGTSGAIGGELFF. The CDR3, as DNA: TGTGCCAGCTCTGGGACTAGCGGGGCGATCGGCGGGGAGCTGTTTTTT.

The chain carries TRBV4-1 and TRBJ2-1; possible D gene TRBD1, 6 bases. CDR3 length: 17 amino acids. Germline assignment: CDR1 MGHRA and CDR2 YSYEKL. The V end was cut by 0 bases, the J end by 4 bases, with 16 bases between. The CDR3: CASSQDRQGFRYNEQFF. The CDR3 DNA is TGCGCCAGCAGCCAAGATCGTCAGGGGTTCAGGTACAATGAGCAGTTCTTC.

This sequence joins TRBV3-1 (or the pseudogene TRBV3-2) and TRBJ1-5, with no clear D. Trimming cost V 0 bases and J 2 bases, with 11 bases left between them. The CDR3 contains 16 residues. Germline CDR1 and CDR2: LGHDT and YNNKEL (reference sequence). CDR3 bases: TGTGCCAGCAGCCAAGATTATCGGAGAGGCAATCAGCCCCAGCATTTT. This codes for CASSQDYRRGNQPQHF.

CDR3 loop: CASSKLSSGTDTQYF. The CDR3 DNA follows: TGTGCCAGCAGCAAACTAAGCTCCGGCACAGATACGCAGTATTTT. The chain carries TRBV7-9 and TRBJ2-3, with D uncertain. Trimming removed 5 bases at V and 1 base at J, with 13 bases between. Germline V CDR1 and CDR2: SEHNR, FQNEAQ (reference sequence). The length of the CDR3 is 15 residues.